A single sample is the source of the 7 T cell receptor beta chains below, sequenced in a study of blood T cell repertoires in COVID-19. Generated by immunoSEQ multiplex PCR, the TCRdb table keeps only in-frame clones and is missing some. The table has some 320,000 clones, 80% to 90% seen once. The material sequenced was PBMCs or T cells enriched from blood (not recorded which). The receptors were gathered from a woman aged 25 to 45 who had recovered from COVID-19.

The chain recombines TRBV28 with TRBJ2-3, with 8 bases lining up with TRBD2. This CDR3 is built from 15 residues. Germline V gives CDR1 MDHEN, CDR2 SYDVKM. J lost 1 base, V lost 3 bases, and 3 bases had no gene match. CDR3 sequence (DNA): TGTGCCAGCAGTTTGAACGGGGGGGGCACAGATACGCAGTATTTT. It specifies CASSLNGGGTDTQYF. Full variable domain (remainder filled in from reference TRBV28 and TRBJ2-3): DVKVTQSSRYLVKRTGEKVFLECVQDMDHENMFWYRQDPGLGLRLIYFSYDVKMKEKGDIPEGYSVSREKKERFSLILESASTNQTSMYLCASSLNGGGTDTQYFGPGTRLTVL.

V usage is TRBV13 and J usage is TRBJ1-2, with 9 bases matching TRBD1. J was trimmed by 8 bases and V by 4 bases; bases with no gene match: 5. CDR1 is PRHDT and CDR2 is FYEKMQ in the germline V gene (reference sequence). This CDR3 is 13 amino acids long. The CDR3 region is CASSWGQGYGYTF. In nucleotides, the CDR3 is TGTGCCAGCAGCTGGGGACAGGGTTACGGCTACACCTTC.

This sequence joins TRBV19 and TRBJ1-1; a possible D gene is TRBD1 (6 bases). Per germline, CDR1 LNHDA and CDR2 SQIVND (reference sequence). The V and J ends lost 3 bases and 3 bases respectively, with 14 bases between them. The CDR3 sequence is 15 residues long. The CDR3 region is CASSIRWAGDTEAFF. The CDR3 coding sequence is TGTGCCAGTAGTATTCGATGGGCAGGGGACACTGAAGCTTTCTTT.

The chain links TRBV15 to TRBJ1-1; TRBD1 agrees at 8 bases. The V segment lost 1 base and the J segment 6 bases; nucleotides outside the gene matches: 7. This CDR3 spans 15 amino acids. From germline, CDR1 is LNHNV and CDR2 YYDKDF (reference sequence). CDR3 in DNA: TGTGCCACCAGCAGAGCGGACAGGGAGGGATCTGAAGCTTTCTTT. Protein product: CATSRADREGSEAFF.

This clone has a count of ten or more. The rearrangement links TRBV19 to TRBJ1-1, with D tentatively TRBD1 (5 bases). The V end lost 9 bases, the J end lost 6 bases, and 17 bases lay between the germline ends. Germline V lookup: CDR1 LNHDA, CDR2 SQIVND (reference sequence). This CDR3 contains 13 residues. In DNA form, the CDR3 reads TGTGCCAGCCGCTACGGGGGAATCCCTGAAGCTTTCTTT. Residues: CASRYGGIPEAFF.

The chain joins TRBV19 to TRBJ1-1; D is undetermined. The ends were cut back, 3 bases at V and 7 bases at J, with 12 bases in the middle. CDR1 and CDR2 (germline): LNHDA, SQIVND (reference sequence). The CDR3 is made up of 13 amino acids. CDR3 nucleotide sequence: TGTGCCAGTAGTATCACCGCGAACCATGAAGCTTTCTTT. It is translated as CASSITANHEAFF. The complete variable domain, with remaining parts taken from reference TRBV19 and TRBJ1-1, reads DGGITQSPKYLFRKEGQNVTLSCEQNLNHDAMYWYRQDPGQGLRLIYYSQIVNDFQKGDIAEGYSVSREKKESFPLTVTSAQKNPTAFYLCASSITANHEAFFGQGTRLTVV.

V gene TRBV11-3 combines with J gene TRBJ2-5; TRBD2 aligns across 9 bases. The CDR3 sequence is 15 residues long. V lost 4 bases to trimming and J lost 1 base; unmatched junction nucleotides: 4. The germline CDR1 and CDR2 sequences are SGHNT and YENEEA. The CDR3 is CASSSGRGGQETQYF. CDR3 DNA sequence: TGTGCCAGCAGCTCAGGGCGGGGGGGCCAAGAGACCCAGTACTTC.